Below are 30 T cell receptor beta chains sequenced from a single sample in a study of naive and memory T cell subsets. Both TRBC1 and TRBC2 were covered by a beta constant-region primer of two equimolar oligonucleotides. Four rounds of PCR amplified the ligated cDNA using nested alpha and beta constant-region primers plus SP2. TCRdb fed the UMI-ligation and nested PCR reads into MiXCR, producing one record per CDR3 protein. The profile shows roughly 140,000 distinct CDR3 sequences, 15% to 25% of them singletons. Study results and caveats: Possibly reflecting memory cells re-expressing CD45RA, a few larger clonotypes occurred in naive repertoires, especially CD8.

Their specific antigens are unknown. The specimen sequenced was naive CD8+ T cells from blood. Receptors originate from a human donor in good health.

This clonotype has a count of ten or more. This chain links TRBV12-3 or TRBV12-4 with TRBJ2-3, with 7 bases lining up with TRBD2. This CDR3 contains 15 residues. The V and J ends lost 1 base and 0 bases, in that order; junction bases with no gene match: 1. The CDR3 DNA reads TGTGCCAGCAGTTTAGTGGGAGGGAGCACAGATACGCAGTATTTT. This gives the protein CASSLVGGSTDTQYF.

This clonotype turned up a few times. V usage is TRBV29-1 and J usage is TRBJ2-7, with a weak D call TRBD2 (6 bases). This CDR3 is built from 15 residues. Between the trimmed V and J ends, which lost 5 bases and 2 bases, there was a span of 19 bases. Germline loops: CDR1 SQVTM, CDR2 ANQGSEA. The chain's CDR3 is CSVLFRGRETYEQYF. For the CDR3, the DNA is TGCAGCGTTCTGTTTCGCGGACGGGAGACCTACGAGCAGTACTTC.

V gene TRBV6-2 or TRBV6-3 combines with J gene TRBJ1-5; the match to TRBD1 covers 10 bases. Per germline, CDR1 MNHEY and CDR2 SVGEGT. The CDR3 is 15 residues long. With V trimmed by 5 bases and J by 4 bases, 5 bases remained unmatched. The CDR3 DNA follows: TGTGCCAGCAGTGTGACAGGGGGCCGAAATCAGCCCCAGCATTTT. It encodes CASSVTGGRNQPQHF.

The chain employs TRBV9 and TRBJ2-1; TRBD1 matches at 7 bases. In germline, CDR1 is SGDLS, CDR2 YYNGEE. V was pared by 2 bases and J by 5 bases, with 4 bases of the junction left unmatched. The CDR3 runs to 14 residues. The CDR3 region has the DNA TGTGCCAGCAGCGTCGGACAGGTTAACAATGAGCAGTTCTTC. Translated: CASSVGQVNNEQFF.

CDR3 in DNA: TGTGCCAGCAGTTTAAGACAGGGGCTGACAGATACGCAGTATTTT. This encodes CASSLRQGLTDTQYF. The rearrangement links TRBV28 to TRBJ2-3, with 8 bases fitting TRBD1. CDR1 is MDHEN, CDR2 SYDVKM, per germline. There are 15 residues in the CDR3. V lost 2 bases, J lost 3 bases, and 4 bases stayed unmatched.

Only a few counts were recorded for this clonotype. The CDR3 sequence is CASRLTGGTLYEQYF. CDR3 bases: TGTGCCAGCAGGCTCACAGGGGGGACCCTCTACGAGCAGTACTTC. V gene TRBV28 combines with J gene TRBJ2-7, with 8 bases matching TRBD1. The CDR3 consists of 15 residues. The V gene end was trimmed by 6 bases and the J gene end by 3 bases; junction bases not matched to a gene: 10. Germline CDR1 MDHEN, CDR2 SYDVKM.

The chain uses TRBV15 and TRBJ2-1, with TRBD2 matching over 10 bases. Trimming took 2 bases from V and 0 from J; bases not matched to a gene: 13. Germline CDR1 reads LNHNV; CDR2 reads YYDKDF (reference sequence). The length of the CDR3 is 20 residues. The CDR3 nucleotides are TGTGCCACCAGCAGAAACCTAGCGGGAGATCGATCCGGCTCCTACAATGAGCAGTTCTTC. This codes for CATSRNLAGDRSGSYNEQFF.

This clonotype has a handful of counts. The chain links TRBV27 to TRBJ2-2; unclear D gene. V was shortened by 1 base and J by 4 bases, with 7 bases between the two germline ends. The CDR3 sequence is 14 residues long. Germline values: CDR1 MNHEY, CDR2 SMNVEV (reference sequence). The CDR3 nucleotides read TGTGCCAGCAGTTTATTAGGAGCCACCGGGGAGCTGTTTTTT. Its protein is CASSLLGATGELFF.

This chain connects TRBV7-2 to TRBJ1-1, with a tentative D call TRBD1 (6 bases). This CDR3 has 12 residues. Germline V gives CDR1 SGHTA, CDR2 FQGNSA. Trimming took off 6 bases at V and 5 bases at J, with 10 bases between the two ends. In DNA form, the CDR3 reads TGTGCCAGCAGACAGGGTCCGACTGAAGCTTTCTTT. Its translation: CASRQGPTEAFF.

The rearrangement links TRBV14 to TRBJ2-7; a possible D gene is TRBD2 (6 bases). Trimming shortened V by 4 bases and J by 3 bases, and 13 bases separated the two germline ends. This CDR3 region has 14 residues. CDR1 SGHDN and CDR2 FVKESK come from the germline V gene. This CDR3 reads CASSPRDLRYEQYF. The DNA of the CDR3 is TGTGCCAGCAGCCCGAGGGACTTACGCTACGAGCAGTACTTC.

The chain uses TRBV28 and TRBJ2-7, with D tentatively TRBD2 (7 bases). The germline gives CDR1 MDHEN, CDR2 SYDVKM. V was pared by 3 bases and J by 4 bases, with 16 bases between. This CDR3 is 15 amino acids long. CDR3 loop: CASSFLSGGSYEQYF. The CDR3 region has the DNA TGTGCCAGCAGTTTTCTATCGGGGGGCTCATACGAGCAGTACTTC.

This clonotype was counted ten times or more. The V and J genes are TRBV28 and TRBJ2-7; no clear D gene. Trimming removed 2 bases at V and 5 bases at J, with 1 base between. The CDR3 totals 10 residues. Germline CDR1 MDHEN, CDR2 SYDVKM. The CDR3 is CASSLNEQYF. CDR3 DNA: TGTGCCAGCAGTTTAAACGAGCAGTACTTC. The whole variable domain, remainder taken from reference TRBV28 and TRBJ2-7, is DVKVTQSSRYLVKRTGEKVFLECVQDMDHENMFWYRQDPGLGLRLIYFSYDVKMKEKGDIPEGYSVSREKKERFSLILESASTNQTSMYLCASSLNEQYFGPGTRLTVT.

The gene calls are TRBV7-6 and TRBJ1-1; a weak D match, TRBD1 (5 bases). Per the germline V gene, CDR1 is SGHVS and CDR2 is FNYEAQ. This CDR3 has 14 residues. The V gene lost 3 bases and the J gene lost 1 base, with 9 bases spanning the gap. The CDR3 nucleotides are TGTGCCAGCAGCTTCGGGGACGAGAACACTGAAGCTTTCTTT. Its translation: CASSFGDENTEAFF. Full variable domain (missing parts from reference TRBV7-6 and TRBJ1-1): GAGVSQSPRYKVTKRGQDVALRCDPISGHVSLYWYRQALGQGPEFLTYFNYEAQQDKSGLPNDRFSAERPEGSISTLTIQRTEQRDSAMYRCASSFGDENTEAFFGQGTRLTVV.

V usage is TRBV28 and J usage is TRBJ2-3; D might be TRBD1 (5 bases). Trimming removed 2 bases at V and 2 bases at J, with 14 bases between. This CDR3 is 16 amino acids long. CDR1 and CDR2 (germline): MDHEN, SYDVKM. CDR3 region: CASSLGTGDYTDTQYF. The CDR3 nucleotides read TGTGCCAGCAGTTTAGGCACAGGAGATTACACAGATACGCAGTATTTT.

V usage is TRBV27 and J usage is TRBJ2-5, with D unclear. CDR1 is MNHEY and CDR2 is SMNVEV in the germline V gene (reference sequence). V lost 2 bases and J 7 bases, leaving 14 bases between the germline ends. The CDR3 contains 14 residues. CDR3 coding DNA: TGTGCCAGCAGTTTAGATGGAGAGATAAGGACCCAGTACTTC. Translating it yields CASSLDGEIRTQYF.

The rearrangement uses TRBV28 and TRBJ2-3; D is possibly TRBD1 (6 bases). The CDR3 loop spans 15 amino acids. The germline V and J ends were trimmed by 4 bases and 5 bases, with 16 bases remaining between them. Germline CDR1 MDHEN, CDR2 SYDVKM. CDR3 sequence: CASSWQGTAQDTQYF. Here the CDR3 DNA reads TGTGCCAGCAGTTGGCAGGGGACCGCCCAAGATACGCAGTATTTT.

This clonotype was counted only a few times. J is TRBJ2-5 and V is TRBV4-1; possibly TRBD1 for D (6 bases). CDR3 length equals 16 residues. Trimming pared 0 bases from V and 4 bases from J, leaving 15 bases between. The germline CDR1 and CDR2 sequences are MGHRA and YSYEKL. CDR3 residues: CASSQENGLGGETQYF. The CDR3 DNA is TGCGCCAGCAGCCAAGAGAACGGCCTAGGGGGAGAGACCCAGTACTTC.

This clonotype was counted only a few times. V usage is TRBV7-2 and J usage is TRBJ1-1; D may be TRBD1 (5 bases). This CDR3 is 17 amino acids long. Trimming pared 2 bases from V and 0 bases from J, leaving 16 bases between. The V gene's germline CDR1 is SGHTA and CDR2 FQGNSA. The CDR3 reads CASSLTSSGRVNTEAFF. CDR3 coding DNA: TGTGCCAGCAGCTTAACTTCGTCTGGCAGGGTGAACACTGAAGCTTTCTTT.

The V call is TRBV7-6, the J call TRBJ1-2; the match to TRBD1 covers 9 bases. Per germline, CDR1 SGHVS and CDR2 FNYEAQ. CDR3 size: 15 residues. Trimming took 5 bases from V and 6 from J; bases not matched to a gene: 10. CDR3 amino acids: CASSPGTGLGDGYTF. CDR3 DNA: TGTGCCAGCAGCCCCGGGACAGGGTTGGGAGATGGCTACACCTTC. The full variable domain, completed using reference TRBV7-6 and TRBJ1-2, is GAGVSQSPRYKVTKRGQDVALRCDPISGHVSLYWYRQALGQGPEFLTYFNYEAQQDKSGLPNDRFSAERPEGSISTLTIQRTEQRDSAMYRCASSPGTGLGDGYTFGSGTRLTVV.

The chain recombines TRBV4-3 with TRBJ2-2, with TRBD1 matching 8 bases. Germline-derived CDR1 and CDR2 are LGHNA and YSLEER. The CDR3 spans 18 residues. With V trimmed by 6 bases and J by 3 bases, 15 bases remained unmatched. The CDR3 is CASRPQWAGGEDTGELFF. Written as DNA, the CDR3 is TGCGCCAGCAGGCCTCAATGGGCAGGGGGCGAAGACACCGGGGAGCTGTTTTTT.

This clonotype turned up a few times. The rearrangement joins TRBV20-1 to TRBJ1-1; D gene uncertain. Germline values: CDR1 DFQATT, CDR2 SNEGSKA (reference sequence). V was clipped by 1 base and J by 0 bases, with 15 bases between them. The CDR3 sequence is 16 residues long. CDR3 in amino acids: CSARVFRDDMNTEAFF. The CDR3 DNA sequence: TGCAGTGCTAGAGTGTTTCGCGACGACATGAACACTGAAGCTTTCTTT.

This chain's CDR3 is CSVEEGDHGELFF. The CDR3 nucleotides read TGCAGCGTTGAAGAAGGCGACCACGGGGAGCTGTTTTTT. The chain employs TRBV29-1 and TRBJ2-2, with unresolved D. The CDR3 runs 13 residues. The V gene's germline CDR1 is SQVTM and CDR2 ANQGSEA. The V gene lost 0 bases and the J gene lost 7 bases, with 9 bases spanning the gap.

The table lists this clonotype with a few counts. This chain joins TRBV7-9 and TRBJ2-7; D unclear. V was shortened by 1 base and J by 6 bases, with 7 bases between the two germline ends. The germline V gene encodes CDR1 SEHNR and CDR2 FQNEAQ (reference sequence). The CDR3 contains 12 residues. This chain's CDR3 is CASSLVPGEQYF. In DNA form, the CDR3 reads TGTGCCAGCAGCTTAGTACCCGGCGAGCAGTACTTC.

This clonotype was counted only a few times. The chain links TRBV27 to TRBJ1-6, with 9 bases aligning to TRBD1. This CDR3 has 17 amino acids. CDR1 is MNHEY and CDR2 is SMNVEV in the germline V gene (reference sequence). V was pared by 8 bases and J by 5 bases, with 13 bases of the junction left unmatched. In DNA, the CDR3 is TGTGCCAGCCCTTACTCCTGGGGGACAGGGAATAATTCACCCCTCCACTTT. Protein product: CASPYSWGTGNNSPLHF.

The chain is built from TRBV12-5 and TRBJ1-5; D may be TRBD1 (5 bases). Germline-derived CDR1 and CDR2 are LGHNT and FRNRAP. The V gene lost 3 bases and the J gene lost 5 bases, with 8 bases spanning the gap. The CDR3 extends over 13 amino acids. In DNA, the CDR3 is TGTGCTAGTGGTTTCGACAGCGATCAGCCCCAGCATTTT. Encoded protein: CASGFDSDQPQHF.

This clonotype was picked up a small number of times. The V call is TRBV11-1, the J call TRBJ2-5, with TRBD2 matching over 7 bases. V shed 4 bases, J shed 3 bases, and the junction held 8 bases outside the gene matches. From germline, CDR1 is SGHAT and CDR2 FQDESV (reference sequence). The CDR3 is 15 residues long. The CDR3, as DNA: TGTGCCAGCAGCTCTAGCGGAGGGGCGGAAGAGACCCAGTACTTC. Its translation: CASSSSGGAEETQYF. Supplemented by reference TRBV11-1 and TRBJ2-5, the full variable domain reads EAEVAQSPRYKITEKSQAVAFWCDPISGHATLYWYRQILGQGPELLVQFQDESVVDDSQLPKDRFSAERLKGVDSTLKIQPAELGDSAMYLCASSSSGGAEETQYFGPGTRLLVL.

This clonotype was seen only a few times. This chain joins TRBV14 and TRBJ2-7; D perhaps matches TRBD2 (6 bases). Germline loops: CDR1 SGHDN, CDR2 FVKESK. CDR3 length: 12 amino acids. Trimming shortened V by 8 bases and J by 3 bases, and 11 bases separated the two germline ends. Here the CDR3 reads CASPEGYYEQYF. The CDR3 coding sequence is TGTGCCAGCCCGGAGGGTTACTACGAGCAGTACTTC. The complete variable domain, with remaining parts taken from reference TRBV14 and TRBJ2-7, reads EAGVTQFPSHSVIEKGQTVTLRCDPISGHDNLYWYRRVMGKEIKFLLHFVKESKQDESGMPNNRFLAERTGGTYSTLKVQPAELEDSGVYFCASPEGYYEQYFGPGTRLTVT.

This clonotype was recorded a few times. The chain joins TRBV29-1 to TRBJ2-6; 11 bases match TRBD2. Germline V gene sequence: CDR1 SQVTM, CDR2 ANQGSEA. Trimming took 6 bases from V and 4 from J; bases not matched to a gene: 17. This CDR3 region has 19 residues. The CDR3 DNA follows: TGCAGCGTCCTTGGGGCTAGCGGGAGGCCTTTTACAGGGGCCAACGTCCTGACTTTC. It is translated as CSVLGASGRPFTGANVLTF.

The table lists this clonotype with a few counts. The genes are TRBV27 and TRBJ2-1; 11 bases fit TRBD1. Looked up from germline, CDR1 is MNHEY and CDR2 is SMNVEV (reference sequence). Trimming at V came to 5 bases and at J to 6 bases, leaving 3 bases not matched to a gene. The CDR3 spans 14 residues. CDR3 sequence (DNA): TGTGCCAGCAGTGGACAGGGGGCCGTCAATGAGCAGTTCTTC. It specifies CASSGQGAVNEQFF.

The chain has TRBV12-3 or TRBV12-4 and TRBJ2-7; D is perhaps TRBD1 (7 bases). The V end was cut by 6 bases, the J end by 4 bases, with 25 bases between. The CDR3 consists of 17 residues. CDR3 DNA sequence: TGTGCCAGCAGGGGCGGGCGGAGGGGGCCGCAGGGATACGAGCAGTACTTC. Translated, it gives CASRGGRRGPQGYEQYF.